Reported below is one T cell receptor beta chain. Its specificity is not known. Profiling relied on immunoSEQ multiplex PCR, and the TCRdb table lists in-frame clones only, not all of them. The table records 2,500 to 3,500 clones, 60% to 85% of them present only once. This entry comes from a study of PD-1 blockade in classical Hodgkin lymphoma. Study background: Every 2 weeks, patients got 3 mg/kg intravenous nivolumab. Study-level points and caveats: Complete responders matched newly diagnosed patients in baseline diversity. Patients excluded were those beginning nivolumab under 1 year after ASCT.

Time point of the sample: cycle 4 day 1 (C4D1), after more than five weeks of nivolumab. Following autologous stem cell transplantation, relapse occurred in every patient, and exposure to brentuximab vedotin varied. PBMCs were thawed, and CD8+ T cells were then isolated from them by magnetic negative selection. Best overall response was complete response, partial response or progressive disease in these relapsed/refractory classical Hodgkin lymphoma patients. Sample: CD8+ T cells from blood, taken before the fourth cycle of nivolumab. The origin of this receptor is a human donor with classical Hodgkin lymphoma.

This chain's CDR3 is CASSQDHAGTYEQYF. CDR3 sequence (DNA): TGCGCCAGCAGCCAAGATCATGCCGGTACCTACGAGCAGTACTTC. This sequence joins TRBV4-3 and TRBJ2-7; D is uncertain. Trimming took 0 bases from V and 2 from J, leaving 11 bases between them. Germline CDR1 LGHNA, CDR2 YSLEER. This CDR3 is built from 15 residues.